The rows below give T cell receptor beta chains drawn from one sample of a study of blood T cell repertoires in COVID-19. Some clones are missing from TCRdb's copy, which holds only in-frame ones; the method was immunoSEQ multiplex PCR. The repertoire holds about 83,000 clones, 70% to 90% seen once, with about 20% in the top ten. Sequencing was carried out using peripheral blood. The receptors originated from a woman older than 75 in a cohort sampled during active or convalescent COVID-19. Each CDR3 is given with its conserved first and last residue. A D gene is named only where the DNA matches it firmly. Size values are once, few and many counts, or a class for expanded clones, and some rows have none.

TRBJ2-3 TRBV19 - - TGTGCCAGTAGTATAAACGTCAGGGGCACAGATACGCAGTATTTT CASSINVRGTDTQYF
TRBJ2-5 TRBV6-5 - - TGTGCCAGCACTCAAAGAGGCAAAGTAGAGACCCAGTACTTC CASTQRGKVETQYF
TRBJ2-2 TRBV6-1 TRBD2 few TGTGCCAGCAGTGAAGCGCGGGGGGCGAACACCGGGGAGCTGTTTTTT CASSEARGANTGELFF
TRBJ1-4 TRBV24-1 TRBD1 - TGTGCCACCAGTGATTCACAGGGGGCAGGAGAAAAACTGTTTTTT CATSDSQGAGEKLFF
TRBJ2-2 TRBV10-3 - once TGTGCCATCGCACCCCACCCGGGACTCCGGAACACCGGGGAGCTGTTTTTT CAIAPHPGLRNTGELFF
TRBJ2-2 TRBV5-1 TRBD2 - TGCGCCAGCAGCGCGACCCCACTAGCGTGGGGCACCGGGGAGCTGTTTTTT CASSATPLAWGTGELFF
TRBJ2-2 TRBV5-1 - - TGCGCCAGCAGCTTGGTCCCCCCAGGACAGTCTGGGGGAACCGGGGAGCTGTTTTTT CASSLVPPGQSGGTGELFF
TRBJ1-2 TRBV19 TRBD1 - TGTGCCAGTAGTACGACAGGGATCTATGGCTACACCTTC CASSTTGIYGYTF
TRBJ2-7 TRBV10-3 - - TGTGCCATCAGTGACACCCCCGGGACGGACAGCTCCTACGAGCAGTACTTC CAISDTPGTDSSYEQYF
TRBJ1-4 TRBV4-2 - - TGTGCCAGCAGCCAGGCAGTAACTAATGAAAAACTGTTTTTT CASSQAVTNEKLFF
TRBJ1-5 TRBV7-9 TRBD1 - TGTGCCAGCAGCCTGTGGGGGACAGGGGTTAATCAGCCCCAGCATTTT CASSLWGTGVNQPQHF
TRBJ2-7 TRBV7-2 TRBD2 - TGTGCCAGCAGCTTAGCGTGGGCTAGCGGCTACGAGCAGTACTTC CASSLAWASGYEQYF
TRBJ2-6 TRBV4-1 TRBD1 - TGCGCCAGCAGCCAAGTGGGACAGGGGGCTGGGGCCAACGTCCTGACTTTC CASSQVGQGAGANVLTF
TRBJ1-3 TRBV18 - - TGTGCCAGCTCACCACTTGTGAGTGGAAACACCATATATTTT CASSPLVSGNTIYF
TRBJ1-1 TRBV21-1 - - - CASSYRCEAFF